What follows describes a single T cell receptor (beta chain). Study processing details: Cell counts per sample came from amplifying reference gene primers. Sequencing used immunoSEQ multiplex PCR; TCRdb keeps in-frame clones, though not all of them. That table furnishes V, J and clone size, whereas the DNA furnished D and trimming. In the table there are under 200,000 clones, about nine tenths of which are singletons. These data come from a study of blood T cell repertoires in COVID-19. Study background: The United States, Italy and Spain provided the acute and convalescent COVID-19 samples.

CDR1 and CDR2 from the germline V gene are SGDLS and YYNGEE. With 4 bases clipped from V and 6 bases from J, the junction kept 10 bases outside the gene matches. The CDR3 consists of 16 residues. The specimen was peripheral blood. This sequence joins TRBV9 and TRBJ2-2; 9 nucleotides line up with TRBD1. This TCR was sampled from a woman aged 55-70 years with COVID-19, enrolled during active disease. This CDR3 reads CASSPRRGTGSGELFF. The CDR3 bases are TGTGCCAGCAGCCCCCGGAGAGGGACAGGGTCCGGGGAGCTGTTTTTT.